Listed here are 28 T cell receptor beta chains from one sample, sequenced in a study of identical twins. TCRdb reanalysed the 5' RACE reads using MiXCR and keeps one entry per CDR3 protein. Found here are 540,000 or so distinct CDR3 sequences, under 25% of them singletons; the top ten hold about 0.48%. These data are also associated with another study on yellow fever vaccine responses in identical twins.

The sample was CD4+ T cells sorted from blood. The receptors were gathered from a woman in her late teens or twenties in good health.

V usage is TRBV3-1 and J usage is TRBJ1-3; no reliable D call. This CDR3 is 16 amino acids long. Germline loops: CDR1 LGHDT, CDR2 YNNKEL (reference sequence). V lost 1 base and J 2 bases, leaving 12 bases between the germline ends. CDR3 nucleotides: TGTGCCAGCAGCCAAGCTCTTGGCAGGCCTGGAAACACCATATATTTT. Encoded protein: CASSQALGRPGNTIYF.

This sequence joins TRBV5-1 and TRBJ2-1, with D uncertain. The CDR3 totals 19 residues. The V gene lost 3 bases and the J gene lost 5 bases, with 27 bases spanning the gap. The germline V gene encodes CDR1 SGHRS and CDR2 YFSETQ. CDR3 residues: CASSSGNLVVGLGNNEQFF. CDR3 DNA sequence: TGCGCCAGCAGCTCTGGGAATCTCGTTGTTGGGTTGGGTAACAATGAGCAGTTCTTC.

This chain connects TRBV24-1 to TRBJ1-2; a possible D gene is TRBD1 (5 bases). The germline gives CDR1 KGHDR, CDR2 SFDVKD. This CDR3 comprises 15 residues. V lost 3 bases and J lost 4, with 14 bases in between. The CDR3 DNA sequence: TGTGCCACCAGTGATGGGGGGGGAAGCTCCTATGGCTACACCTTC. Its translation: CATSDGGGSSYGYTF.

This chain links TRBV7-8 with TRBJ2-7; the D gene could be TRBD1 or TRBD2 (5 bases each). This CDR3 is 16 amino acids long. Trimming left V 1 base short and J 0 bases short, with 13 bases between. Germline CDR1 and CDR2: SGHVS and FQNEAQ. The CDR3 nucleotides are TGTGCCAGCAGCTTAGGAGGGGTCAATCCCTCCTACGAGCAGTACTTC. Amino acid sequence: CASSLGGVNPSYEQYF.

This clonotype was detected only a few times. The CDR3 DNA reads as TGTGCCAGCAGGGAGGGAAATAGCAATCAGCCCCAGCATTTT. This translates into CASREGNSNQPQHF. This chain uses TRBV12-3 or TRBV12-4 with TRBJ1-5, with D hard to call. Trimming took 6 bases from V and 0 from J, leaving 9 bases between them. The CDR3 has 14 residues.

The V and J genes are TRBV6-1 and TRBJ1-5; D not certain. V lost 5 bases and J lost 0, with 11 bases in between. Germline values: CDR1 MNHNS, CDR2 SASEGT. The CDR3 has 15 residues. This CDR3 is CASSLLGYSNQPQHF. CDR3 nucleotides: TGTGCCAGCAGTCTTCTAGGGTATAGCAATCAGCCCCAGCATTTT.

A few counts support this clonotype. J is TRBJ2-7 and V is TRBV12-3 or TRBV12-4; 11 nucleotides agree with TRBD2. V lost 5 bases to trimming and J lost 2 bases; unmatched junction nucleotides: 5. The CDR3 consists of 15 residues. The CDR3, as DNA: TGTGCCAGCAGTCGTAGCGGGAGGGCCCCCTACGAGCAGTACTTC. This encodes CASSRSGRAPYEQYF.

This clonotype was seen a handful of times. V and J are TRBV7-9 and TRBJ2-5, with D perhaps TRBD1 (6 bases). The CDR3 spans 15 residues. Germline V gene sequence: CDR1 SEHNR, CDR2 FQNEAQ (reference sequence). V gave up 5 bases and J gave up 5 bases, with 18 bases separating them. For the CDR3, the DNA is TGTGCCAGCAGCACCGGGGTTCAGGGGAAGGAGACCCAGTACTTC. Translated, it gives CASSTGVQGKETQYF. The whole variable domain, filled in from reference TRBV7-9 and TRBJ2-5, reads DTGVSQNPRHKITKRGQNVTFRCDPISEHNRLYWYRQTLGQGPEFLTYFQNEAQLEKSRLLSDRFSAERPKGSFSTLEIQRTEQGDSAMYLCASSTGVQGKETQYFGPGTRLLVL.

This clonotype was recorded a few times. The chain carries TRBV24-1 and TRBJ2-2, with 13 bases fitting TRBD2. Germline values: CDR1 KGHDR, CDR2 SFDVKD. Trimming removed 3 bases from V and 2 bases from J; junction bases left unmatched: 8. The CDR3 has 19 residues. As DNA, the CDR3 is TGTGCCACCAGTGATATACGGACTAGCGGGGGCGTTAACACCGGGGAGCTGTTTTTT. Its translation: CATSDIRTSGGVNTGELFF.

The chain links TRBV6-5 to TRBJ2-1; the match to TRBD2 covers 8 bases. This CDR3 spans 16 amino acids. V was pared by 4 bases and J by 6 bases, with 11 bases of the junction left unmatched. The germline V gene encodes CDR1 MNHEY and CDR2 SVGAGI. CDR3 sequence (DNA): TGTGCCAGCAGTTCTATCCCAGCGGGAGTTGGCAATGAGCAGTTCTTC. Translation: CASSSIPAGVGNEQFF.

The chain joins TRBV27 to TRBJ2-7, with 8 positions matching TRBD2. CDR1 MNHEY and CDR2 SMNVEV come from the germline V gene (reference sequence). The CDR3 has 14 residues. V was pared by 5 bases and J by 5 bases, with 8 bases of the junction left unmatched. The CDR3, as DNA: TGTGCCAGCAGTCTAGCGGGCTTCCCGGACGAGCAGTACTTC. Translation: CASSLAGFPDEQYF.

This clonotype occurred a few times. This chain links TRBV5-6 with TRBJ1-2; D might be TRBD1 (5 bases). There are 15 residues in the CDR3. Germline-derived CDR1 and CDR2 are SGHDT and YYEEEE. Trimming took 3 bases from V and 3 from J, leaving 15 bases between them. For the CDR3, the DNA is TGTGCCAGCAGCTACCCGACAGAATTCTACTATGGCTACACCTTC. Its protein product is CASSYPTEFYYGYTF.

The table lists this clonotype with a few counts. The gene calls are TRBV11-2 and TRBJ2-7, with D perhaps matching TRBD2 (6 bases). This CDR3 has 13 residues. V was shortened by 5 bases and J by 4 bases, with 12 bases between the two germline ends. Germline V lookup: CDR1 SGHAT, CDR2 FQNNGV. The CDR3 region has the DNA TGTGCCAGCAGCCAGACTAGTGGGTACGAGCAGTACTTC. This translates into CASSQTSGYEQYF.

This chain's CDR3 is CASGGDLYEQYV. Here the CDR3 DNA reads TGTGCCAGCGGGGGAGACCTCTACGAGCAGTACGTC. The rearrangement joins TRBV6-1 to TRBJ2-7; D assignment may be TRBD1 or TRBD2 (5 bases each). V was cut by 8 bases and J by 3 bases, with 11 bases left in between. Germline lookup yields CDR1 MNHNS and CDR2 SASEGT. The CDR3 has 12 residues.

This chain's CDR3 is CASSLVDQGNYEQYF. CDR3 DNA sequence: TGTGCCAGCAGCTTAGTTGATCAGGGGAATTACGAGCAGTACTTC. This sequence joins TRBV7-8 and TRBJ2-7, with D tentatively TRBD1 (6 bases). The germline CDR1 and CDR2 sequences are SGHVS and FQNEAQ. The CDR3 runs to 15 residues. Trimming removed 1 base at V and 4 bases at J, with 14 bases between.

This clonotype was recorded a few times. The chain carries TRBV5-1 and TRBJ1-4; TRBD1 agrees at 7 bases. CDR1 is SGHRS, CDR2 YFSETQ, per germline. With 4 bases clipped from V and 10 bases from J, the junction kept 10 bases outside the gene matches. CDR3 size: 14 residues. The CDR3 nucleotides are TGCGCCAGCAGCAATGACAGGGTTGGCGGAAAACTGTTTTTT. Translating it yields CASSNDRVGGKLFF.

This chain uses TRBV7-6 with TRBJ2-1; 7 nucleotides align to TRBD2. The ends lost 5 bases at V and 5 bases at J; junction bases unmatched: 6. Germline V CDR1 and CDR2: SGHVS, FNYEAQ. The CDR3 length is 14 residues. CDR3 DNA: TGTGCCAGCAGCCTCCGCAGCGGGAACAATGAGCAGTTCTTC. This sequence encodes CASSLRSGNNEQFF.

This clonotype showed up many times. The chain carries TRBV12-3 or TRBV12-4 and TRBJ2-5, with 8 bases aligning to TRBD1. The CDR3 spans 14 residues. V gave up 2 bases and J gave up 2 bases; unmatched junction bases: 1. CDR3 DNA: TGTGCCAGCAGTTTACAGGGGGCTCAAGAGACCCAGTACTTC. Protein sequence: CASSLQGAQETQYF.

The sample holds a few counts of this clonotype. The rearrangement links TRBV5-1 to TRBJ2-1; tentative D call: TRBD2 (5 bases). The CDR3 has 15 amino acids. Per the germline V gene, CDR1 is SGHRS and CDR2 is YFSETQ. V dropped 0 bases and J dropped 6 bases, with 13 bases sitting between them. DNA of the CDR3: TGCGCCAGCAGCTTGGGTGGGAGTTTCTTCAATGAGCAGTTCTTC. This codes for CASSLGGSFFNEQFF.

This clonotype has only a few counts. V is TRBV2 and J is TRBJ1-2; 8 bases align to TRBD1. The CDR3 contains 15 residues. The germline V gene encodes CDR1 SNHLY and CDR2 FYNNEI. V shed 7 bases and J 8 bases; nucleotides not matched to a gene: 15. The CDR3 spells CASTQGTGGSSGYTF. CDR3 DNA sequence: TGTGCCAGCACTCAAGGCACAGGGGGATCTTCCGGCTACACCTTC.

This clonotype was counted a few times. This rearrangement joins TRBV2 to TRBJ2-7, with a possible D match to TRBD1 (6 bases). In germline, CDR1 is SNHLY, CDR2 FYNNEI. CDR3 length: 15 amino acids. Trimming took off 6 bases at V and 0 bases at J, with 15 bases between the two ends. CDR3: CASSAQGRSSYEQYV. The CDR3 nucleotides read TGTGCCAGCAGCGCCCAGGGGAGAAGCTCCTACGAGCAGTACGTC.

This clonotype was counted many times. The J gene is TRBJ1-1, the V gene TRBV7-2; 7 nucleotides align to TRBD1. With 5 bases clipped from V and 3 bases from J, the junction kept 3 bases outside the gene matches. The CDR3 spans 13 residues. CDR1 and CDR2 from the germline V gene are SGHTA and FQGNSA. Here the CDR3 reads CASSRTGDTEAFF. In DNA, the CDR3 is TGTGCCAGCAGCCGCACAGGGGACACTGAAGCTTTCTTT.

This clonotype appeared a few times. The gene calls are TRBV12-3 or TRBV12-4 and TRBJ2-5; possible D gene TRBD1, 7 bases. This CDR3 has 12 amino acids. The V end lost 4 bases, the J end lost 10 bases, and 13 bases lay between the germline ends. CDR3 residues: CASSSDREVQYF. DNA of the CDR3: TGTGCCAGCAGTTCAGACAGGGAGGTCCAGTACTTC.

The chain couples TRBV5-1 to TRBJ1-1; perhaps TRBD1 as D (6 bases). Trimming shortened V by 0 bases and J by 0 bases, and 12 bases separated the two germline ends. The germline gives CDR1 SGHRS, CDR2 YFSETQ. This CDR3 contains 16 residues. The CDR3 sequence is CASSLEAGGMNTEAFF. As DNA, the CDR3 is TGCGCCAGCAGCTTGGAGGCGGGGGGCATGAACACTGAAGCTTTCTTT.

The chain uses TRBV2 and TRBJ2-4; no clear D. Trimming cost V 2 bases and J 0 bases, with 5 bases left between them. The CDR3 sequence is 14 residues long. Germline V CDR1 and CDR2: SNHLY, FYNNEI. This chain's CDR3 is CASSERVAKNIQYF. The CDR3 region has the DNA TGTGCCAGCAGTGAAAGGGTAGCCAAAAACATTCAGTACTTC.

The chain has TRBV11-1 and TRBJ1-2; D may be TRBD1 (6 bases). Germline CDR1 is SGHAT and CDR2 is FQDESV (reference sequence). This CDR3 is built from 18 residues. The V end was cut by 5 bases, the J end by 0 bases, with 22 bases between. The CDR3 sequence is CASSQPGTRMAANYGYTF. Here the CDR3 DNA reads TGTGCCAGCAGCCAACCCGGGACACGAATGGCCGCTAACTATGGCTACACCTTC.

This chain links TRBV29-1 with TRBJ2-5; a weak D match, TRBD1 (5 bases). CDR3 length equals 15 residues. Germline-derived CDR1 and CDR2 are SQVTM and ANQGSEA. The V end was cut by 4 bases, the J end by 2 bases, with 17 bases between. The CDR3 region is CSVARAPVYQETQYF. The CDR3 nucleotides read TGCAGCGTTGCCAGGGCCCCAGTATATCAAGAGACCCAGTACTTC.

The sample holds a few counts of this clonotype. V is TRBV20-1 and J is TRBJ2-7; D is unresolved. This CDR3 has 11 amino acids. Trimming cost V 6 bases and J 6 bases, with 12 bases left between them. Germline V gene data show CDR1 as DFQATT and CDR2 as SNEGSKA (reference sequence). The CDR3 DNA follows: TGCAGTGCCGCCCGGTATTCCGAGCAGTACGTC. This encodes CSAARYSEQYV.